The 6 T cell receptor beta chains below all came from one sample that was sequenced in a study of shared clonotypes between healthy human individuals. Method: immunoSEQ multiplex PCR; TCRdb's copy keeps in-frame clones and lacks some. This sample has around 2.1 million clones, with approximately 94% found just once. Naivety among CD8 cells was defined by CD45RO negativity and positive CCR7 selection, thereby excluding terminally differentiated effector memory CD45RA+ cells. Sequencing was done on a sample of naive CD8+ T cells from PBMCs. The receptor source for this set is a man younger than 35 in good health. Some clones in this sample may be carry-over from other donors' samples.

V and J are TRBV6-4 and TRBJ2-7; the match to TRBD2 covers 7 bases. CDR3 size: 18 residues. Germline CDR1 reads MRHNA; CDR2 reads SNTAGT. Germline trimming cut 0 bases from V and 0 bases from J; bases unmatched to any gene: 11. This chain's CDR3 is CASSDSGLAGKSSYEQYF. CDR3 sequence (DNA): TGTGCCAGCAGTGACTCCGGGTTAGCGGGTAAAAGCTCCTACGAGCAGTACTTC.

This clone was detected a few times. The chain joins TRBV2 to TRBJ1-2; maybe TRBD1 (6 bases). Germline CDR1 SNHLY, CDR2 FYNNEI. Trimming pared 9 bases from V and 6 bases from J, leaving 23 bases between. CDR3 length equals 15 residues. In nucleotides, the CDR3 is TGTGCCAGACCGGGACACCGGGGTGTGTTCGATGGCTACACCTTC. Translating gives CARPGHRGVFDGYTF.

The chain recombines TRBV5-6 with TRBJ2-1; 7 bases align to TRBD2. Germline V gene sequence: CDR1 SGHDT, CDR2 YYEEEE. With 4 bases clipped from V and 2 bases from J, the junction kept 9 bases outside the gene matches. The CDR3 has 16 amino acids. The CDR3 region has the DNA TGTGCCAGCAGCCTGCCGGGAGGCGGCCCCTACAATGAGCAGTTCTTC. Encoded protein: CASSLPGGGPYNEQFF.

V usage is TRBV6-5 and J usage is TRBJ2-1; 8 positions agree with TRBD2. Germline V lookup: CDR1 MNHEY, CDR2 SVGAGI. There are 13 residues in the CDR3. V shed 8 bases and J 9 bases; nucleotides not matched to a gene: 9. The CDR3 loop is CASSYGGDSEQFF. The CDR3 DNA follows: TGTGCCAGCTCCTACGGGGGGGACTCTGAGCAGTTCTTC.

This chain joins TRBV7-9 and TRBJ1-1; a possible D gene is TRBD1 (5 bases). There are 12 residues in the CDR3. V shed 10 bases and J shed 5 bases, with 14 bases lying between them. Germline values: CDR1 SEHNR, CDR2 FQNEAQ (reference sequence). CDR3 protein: CATGAAGTEAFF. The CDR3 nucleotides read TGTGCCACCGGGGCAGCAGGGACTGAAGCTTTCTTT.

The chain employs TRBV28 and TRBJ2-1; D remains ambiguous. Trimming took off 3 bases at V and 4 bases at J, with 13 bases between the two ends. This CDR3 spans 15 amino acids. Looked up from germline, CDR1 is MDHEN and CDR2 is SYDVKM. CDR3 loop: CASSFVLRRYNEQFF. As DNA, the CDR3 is TGTGCCAGCAGTTTCGTGCTTCGTAGGTACAATGAGCAGTTCTTC.